The source of this T cell receptor beta chain is a study of STAT3 mutations in large granular lymphocyte leukemia. Study as a whole: Among longitudinally sequenced T-LGLL patients, roughly half had canonical activating STAT3 mutations detected.

Method: immunoSEQ multiplex PCR; TCRdb's copy keeps in-frame clones and lacks some. This sample yields some 30,000 clones, of which around 86% are seen a single time; 9.5% to 15% belongs to the top ten. Germline trimming cut 0 bases from V and 1 base from J; bases unmatched to any gene: 8. Germline CDR1 is MNHNS and CDR2 is SASEGT. CDR3 size: 18 residues. As regards this clone: The antigen is not known.

Regarding the study as a whole: Suggested: STAT3 mutation was not the ancestral event for these clonal expansions. TCR clonotype switching after therapy occurred in about 30% of the 18 patients. In T-cell large granular lymphocyte leukemia, about half of patients showed multiple immunodominant subclonotypes. Samples missed the first appearance of the clone.

The chain joins TRBV6-1 to TRBJ2-3; the match to TRBD2 covers 9 bases. Sequencing was performed on peripheral blood mononuclear cells. The TCR comes from a man between 60 and 75 years old with T-cell large granular lymphocyte leukemia. Some clones in this sample may be carry-over from other donors' samples. CDR3 sequence: CASSEALLAGGGTDTQYF. The CDR3 DNA reads as TGTGCCAGCAGTGAAGCGCTTCTGGCGGGAGGGGGCACAGATACGCAGTATTTT.